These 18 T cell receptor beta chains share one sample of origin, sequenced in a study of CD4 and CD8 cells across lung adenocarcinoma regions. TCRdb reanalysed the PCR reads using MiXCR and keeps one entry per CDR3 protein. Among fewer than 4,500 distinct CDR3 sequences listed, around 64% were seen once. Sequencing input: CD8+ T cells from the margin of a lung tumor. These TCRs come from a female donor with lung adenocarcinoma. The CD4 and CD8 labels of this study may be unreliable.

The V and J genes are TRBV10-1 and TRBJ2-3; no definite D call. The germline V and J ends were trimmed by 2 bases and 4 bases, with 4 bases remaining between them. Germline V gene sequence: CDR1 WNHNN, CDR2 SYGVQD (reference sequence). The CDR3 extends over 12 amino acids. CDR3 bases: TGCGCCAGCAGTGAGGGCGCAGATACGCAGTATTTT. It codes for CASSEGADTQYF.

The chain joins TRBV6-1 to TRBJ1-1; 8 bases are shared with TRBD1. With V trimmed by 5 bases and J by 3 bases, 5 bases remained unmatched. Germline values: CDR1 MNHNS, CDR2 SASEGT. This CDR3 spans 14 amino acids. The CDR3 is CASSQDRGDTEAFF. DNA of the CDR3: TGTGCCAGCAGTCAAGACAGGGGCGACACTGAAGCTTTCTTT.

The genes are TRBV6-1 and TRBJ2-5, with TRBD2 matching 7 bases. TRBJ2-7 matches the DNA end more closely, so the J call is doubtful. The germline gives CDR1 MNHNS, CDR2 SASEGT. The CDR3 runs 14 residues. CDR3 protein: CASSPGTTEVEQYF. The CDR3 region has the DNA TGTGCCAGCAGCCCCGGGACTACCGAGGTCGAGCAGTACTTC.

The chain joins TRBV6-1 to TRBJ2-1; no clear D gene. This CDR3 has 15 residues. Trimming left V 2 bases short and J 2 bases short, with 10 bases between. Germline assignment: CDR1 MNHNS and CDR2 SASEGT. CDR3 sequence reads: CASSELIRAYNEQFF. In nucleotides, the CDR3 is TGTGCCAGCAGTGAATTAATTCGAGCCTACAATGAGCAGTTCTTC.

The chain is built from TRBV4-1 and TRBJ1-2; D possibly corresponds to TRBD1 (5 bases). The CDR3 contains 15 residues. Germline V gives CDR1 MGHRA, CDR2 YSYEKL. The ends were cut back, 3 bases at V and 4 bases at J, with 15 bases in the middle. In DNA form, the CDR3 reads TGCGCCAGCAGCCAGGGCCCGGGGGTTAGCTATGGCTACACCTTC. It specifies CASSQGPGVSYGYTF.

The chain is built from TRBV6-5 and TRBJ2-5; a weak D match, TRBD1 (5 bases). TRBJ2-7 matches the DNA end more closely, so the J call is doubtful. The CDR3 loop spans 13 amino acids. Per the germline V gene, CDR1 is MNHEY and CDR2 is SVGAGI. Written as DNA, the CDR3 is TGTGCCAGCAGTCACGGCAGGGTGAGCGAGCAGTACTTC. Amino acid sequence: CASSHGRVSEQYF.

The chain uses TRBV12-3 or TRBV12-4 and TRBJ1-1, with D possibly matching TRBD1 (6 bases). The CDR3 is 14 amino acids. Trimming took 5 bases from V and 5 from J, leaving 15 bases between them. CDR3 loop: CASSPQGYRTEAFF. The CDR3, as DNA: TGTGCCAGCAGTCCTCAGGGGTATCGGACTGAAGCTTTCTTT.

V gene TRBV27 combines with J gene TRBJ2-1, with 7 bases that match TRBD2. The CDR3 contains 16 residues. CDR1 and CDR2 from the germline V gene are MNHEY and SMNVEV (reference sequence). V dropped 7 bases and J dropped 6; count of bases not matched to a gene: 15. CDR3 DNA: TGTGCCAGCATCCCCGGAGGGGACTATGCCGTCAATGAGCAGTTCTTC. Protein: CASIPGGDYAVNEQFF.

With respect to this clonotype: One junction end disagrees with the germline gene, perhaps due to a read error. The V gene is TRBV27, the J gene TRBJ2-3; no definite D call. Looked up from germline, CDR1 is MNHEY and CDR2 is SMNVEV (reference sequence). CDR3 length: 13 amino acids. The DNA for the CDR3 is TGTGCCAGGAGTCCGTCAGCCAAAAATACGCAGTATTTC. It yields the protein CARSPSAKNTQYF.

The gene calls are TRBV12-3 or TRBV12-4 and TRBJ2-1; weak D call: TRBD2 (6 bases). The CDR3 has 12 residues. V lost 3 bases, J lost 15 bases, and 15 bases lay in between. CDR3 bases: TGTGCCAGCAGTTTTGATCAACTAGCTCCGTTCTTC. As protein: CASSFDQLAPFF.

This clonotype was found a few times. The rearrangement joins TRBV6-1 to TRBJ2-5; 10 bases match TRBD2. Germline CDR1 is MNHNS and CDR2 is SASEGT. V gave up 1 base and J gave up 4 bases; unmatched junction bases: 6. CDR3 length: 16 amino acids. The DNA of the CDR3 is TGTGCCAGCAGTGAAGTGGTAGCGGGAGGTCGAGAGACCCAGTACTTC. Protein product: CASSEVVAGGRETQYF.

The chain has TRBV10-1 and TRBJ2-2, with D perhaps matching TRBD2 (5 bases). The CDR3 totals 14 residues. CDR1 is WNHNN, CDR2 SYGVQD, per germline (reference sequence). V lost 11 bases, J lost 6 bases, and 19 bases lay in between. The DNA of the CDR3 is TGCGCCGGTAGGAGGAAAAGGTTGGCCGGGGAGCTGTTTTTT. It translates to CAGRRKRLAGELFF.

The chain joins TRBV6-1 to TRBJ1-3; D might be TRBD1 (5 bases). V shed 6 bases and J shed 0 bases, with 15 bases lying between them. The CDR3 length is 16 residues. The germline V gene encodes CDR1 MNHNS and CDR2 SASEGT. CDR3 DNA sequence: TGTGCCAGCAGAGCCTCAGGGACTAACTCTGGAAACACCATATATTTT. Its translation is CASRASGTNSGNTIYF.

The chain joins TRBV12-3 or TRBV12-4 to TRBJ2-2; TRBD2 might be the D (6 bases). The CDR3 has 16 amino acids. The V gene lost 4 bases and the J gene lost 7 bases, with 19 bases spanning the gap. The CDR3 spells CASSSFIYGSSGELFF. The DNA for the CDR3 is TGTGCCAGCAGTTCCTTTATATACGGGAGTAGCGGGGAGCTGTTTTTT.

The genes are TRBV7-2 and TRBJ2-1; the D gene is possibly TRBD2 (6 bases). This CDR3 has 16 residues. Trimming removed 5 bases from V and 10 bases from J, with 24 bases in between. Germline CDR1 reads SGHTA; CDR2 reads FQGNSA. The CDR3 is CASSSYRESPSYEQFF. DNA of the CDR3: TGTGCCAGCAGCAGCTATCGGGAGAGCCCCTCCTACGAGCAGTTCTTC.

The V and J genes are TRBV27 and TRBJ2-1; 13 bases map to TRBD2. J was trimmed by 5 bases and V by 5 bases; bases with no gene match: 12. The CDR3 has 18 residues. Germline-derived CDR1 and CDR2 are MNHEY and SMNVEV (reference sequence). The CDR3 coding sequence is TGTGCCAGCAGTCCCCCCCGGACTAGCGGGAGTATCAACAATGAGCAGTTCTTC. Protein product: CASSPPRTSGSINNEQFF.

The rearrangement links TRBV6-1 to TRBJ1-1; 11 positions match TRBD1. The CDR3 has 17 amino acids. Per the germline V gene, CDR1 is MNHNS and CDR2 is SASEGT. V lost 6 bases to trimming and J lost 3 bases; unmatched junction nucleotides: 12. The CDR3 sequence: CASRPTDRGRGDTEAFF. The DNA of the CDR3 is TGTGCCAGCAGACCCACGGACAGGGGGCGCGGGGACACTGAAGCTTTCTTT.

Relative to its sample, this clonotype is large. The CDR3 bases are TGTGCCAGCAGCCAGAGGCGGGCTCGGGAAAATGAGCAGTTCTTC. It is translated as CASSQRRARENEQFF. This rearrangement joins TRBV14 to TRBJ2-1; D possibly corresponds to TRBD2 (5 bases). The germline V gene encodes CDR1 SGHDN and CDR2 FVKESK. The CDR3 extends over 15 amino acids. The V end was cut by 3 bases, the J end by 7 bases, with 16 bases between.